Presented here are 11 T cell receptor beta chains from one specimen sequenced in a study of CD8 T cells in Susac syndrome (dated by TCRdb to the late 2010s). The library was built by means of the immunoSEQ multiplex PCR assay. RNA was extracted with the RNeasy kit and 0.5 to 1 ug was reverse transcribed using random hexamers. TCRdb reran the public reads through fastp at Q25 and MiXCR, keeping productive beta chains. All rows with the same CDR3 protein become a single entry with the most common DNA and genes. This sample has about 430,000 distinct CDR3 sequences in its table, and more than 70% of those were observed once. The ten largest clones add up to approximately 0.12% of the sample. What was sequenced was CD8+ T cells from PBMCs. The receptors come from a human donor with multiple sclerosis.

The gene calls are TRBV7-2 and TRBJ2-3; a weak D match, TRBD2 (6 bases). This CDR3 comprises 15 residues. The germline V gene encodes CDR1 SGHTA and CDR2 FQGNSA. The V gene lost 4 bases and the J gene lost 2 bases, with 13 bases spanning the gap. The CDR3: CASSSWGEVTDTQYF. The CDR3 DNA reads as TGTGCCAGCAGCTCTTGGGGGGAAGTCACAGATACGCAGTATTTT.

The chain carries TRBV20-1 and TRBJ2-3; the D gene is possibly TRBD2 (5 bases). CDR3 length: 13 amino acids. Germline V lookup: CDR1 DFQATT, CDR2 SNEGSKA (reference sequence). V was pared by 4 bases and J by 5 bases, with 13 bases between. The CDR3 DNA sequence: TGCAGTGCTAATGCCCGACGGGGAGATACGCAGTATTTT. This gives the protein CSANARRGDTQYF.

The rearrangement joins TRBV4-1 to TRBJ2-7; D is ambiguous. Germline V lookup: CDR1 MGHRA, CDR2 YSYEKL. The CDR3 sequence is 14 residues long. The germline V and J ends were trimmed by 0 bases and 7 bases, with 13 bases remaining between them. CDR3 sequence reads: CASSQEGTGLEQYF. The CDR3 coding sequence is TGCGCCAGCAGCCAAGAGGGCACCGGGCTGGAGCAGTACTTC.

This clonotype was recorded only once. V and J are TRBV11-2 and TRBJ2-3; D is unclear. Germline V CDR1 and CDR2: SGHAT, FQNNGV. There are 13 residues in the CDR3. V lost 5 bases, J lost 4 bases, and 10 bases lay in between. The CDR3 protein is CASSTLLPDTQYF. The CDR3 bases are TGTGCCAGCAGCACCCTTCTCCCAGATACGCAGTATTTT. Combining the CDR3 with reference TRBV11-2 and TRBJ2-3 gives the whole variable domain EAGVAQSPRYKIIEKRQSVAFWCNPISGHATLYWYQQILGQGPKLLIQFQNNGVVDDSQLPKDRFSAERLKGVDSTLKIQPAKLEDSAVYLCASSTLLPDTQYFGPGTRLTVL.

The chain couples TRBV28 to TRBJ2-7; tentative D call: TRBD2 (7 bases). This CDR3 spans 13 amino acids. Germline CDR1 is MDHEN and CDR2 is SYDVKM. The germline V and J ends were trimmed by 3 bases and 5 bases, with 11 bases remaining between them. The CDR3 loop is CASSFGGRNEQYF. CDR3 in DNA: TGTGCCAGCAGTTTCGGGGGGCGGAACGAGCAGTACTTC.

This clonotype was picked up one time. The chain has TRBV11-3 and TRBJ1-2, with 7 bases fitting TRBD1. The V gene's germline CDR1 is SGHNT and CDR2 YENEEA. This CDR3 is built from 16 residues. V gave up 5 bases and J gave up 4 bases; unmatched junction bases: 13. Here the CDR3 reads CASSQTGDRIGYGYTF. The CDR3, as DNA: TGTGCCAGCAGCCAAACCGGGGACAGAATAGGCTATGGCTACACCTTC.

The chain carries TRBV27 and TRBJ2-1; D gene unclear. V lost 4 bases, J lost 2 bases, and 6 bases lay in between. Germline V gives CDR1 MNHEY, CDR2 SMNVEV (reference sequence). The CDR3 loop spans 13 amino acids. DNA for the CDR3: TGTGCCAGCAGTTCGTTCACCTACAATGAGCAGTTCTTC. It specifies CASSSFTYNEQFF.

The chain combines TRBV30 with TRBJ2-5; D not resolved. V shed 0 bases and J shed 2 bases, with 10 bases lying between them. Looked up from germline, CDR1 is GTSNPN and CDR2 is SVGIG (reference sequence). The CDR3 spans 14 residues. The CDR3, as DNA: TGTGCCTGGAGTGTAGGAGTACTACAAGAGACCCAGTACTTC. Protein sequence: CAWSVGVLQETQYF.

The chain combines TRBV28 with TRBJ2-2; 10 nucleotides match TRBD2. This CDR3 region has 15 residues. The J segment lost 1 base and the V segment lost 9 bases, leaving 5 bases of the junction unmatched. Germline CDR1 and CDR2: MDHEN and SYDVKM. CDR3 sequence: CASAGTSVNTGELFF. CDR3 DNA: TGTGCCAGTGCCGGGACTAGCGTGAACACCGGGGAGCTGTTTTTT.

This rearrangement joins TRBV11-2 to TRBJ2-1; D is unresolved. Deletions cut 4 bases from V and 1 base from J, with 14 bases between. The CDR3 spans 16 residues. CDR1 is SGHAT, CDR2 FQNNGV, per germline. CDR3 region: CASSSPKDGSYNEQFF. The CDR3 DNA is TGTGCCAGCAGCTCACCGAAAGACGGTTCCTACAATGAGCAGTTCTTC.

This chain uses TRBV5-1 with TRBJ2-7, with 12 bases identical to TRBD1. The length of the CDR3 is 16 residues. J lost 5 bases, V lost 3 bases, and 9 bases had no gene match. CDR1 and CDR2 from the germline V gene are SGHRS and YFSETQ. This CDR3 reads CASSSRFGTGGNEQYF. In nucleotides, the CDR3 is TGCGCCAGCAGCTCCCGTTTCGGGACAGGGGGCAACGAGCAGTACTTC.